This TCR beta chain was sequenced for a study of blood T cells in healthy people across ages. Study-wide results and limits: In long-lived donors, naive CD4+ cell counts and diversity exceeded those of aged donors. Investigators treated diversity estimates from one million T cells as underestimates.

The use of a sample-barcoded 5' primer and a J-beta primer mix characterized a second PCR of about 7 to 12 cycles. Each CDR3 protein is one row after TCRdb ran MiXCR on the 5' RACE reads. The sample includes about 670,000 distinct CDR3 sequences, 52% of them seen just once. As for this clonotype: Its specificity is unknown. A much larger clone lies one base from this, so it may be a read error.

CDR3 length equals 13 residues. Germline-derived CDR1 and CDR2 are SGHVS and FQNEAQ. This receptor was taken from a woman at least 80 years old in good health. The chain employs TRBV7-8 and TRBJ2-4, with no clear D. Sequenced: blood. This CDR3 reads CAGSYPQEVEQYF. CDR3 nucleotides: TGTGCCGGCAGCTACCCTCAAGAGGTGGAGCAGTACTTC. The whole variable domain, remainder taken from reference TRBV7-8 and TRBJ2-4, is GAGVSQSPRYKVAKRGQDVALRCDPISGHVSLFWYQQALGQGPEFLTYFQNEAQLDKSGLPSDRFFAERPEGSVSTLKIQRTQQEDSAVYLCAGSYPQEVEQYFGAGTRLSVL.